These 3 T cell receptor beta chains were all obtained from the same sample, sequenced in a study of cytomegalovirus exposure and HLA in healthy donors. The assay was immunoSEQ multiplex PCR, and TCRdb's table has in-frame clones only and misses some. The table includes roughly 70,000 clones, around 95% detected once. Material for sequencing was PBMCs. These receptors all stem from a man younger than 35 in good health and CMV-seronegative.

The rearrangement uses TRBV5-1 and TRBJ2-1; TRBD2 agrees at 8 bases. V trimming: 4 bases; J trimming: 5 bases; junction bases outside the gene matches: 11. The germline V gene encodes CDR1 SGHRS and CDR2 YFSETQ. The CDR3 runs 16 residues. CDR3 in amino acids: CASSGRGSGIDNEQFF. CDR3 nucleotides: TGCGCCAGCAGCGGCCGGGGTAGCGGGATTGACAATGAGCAGTTCTTC.

This clone was recorded only once. The chain employs TRBV6-5 and TRBJ1-2, with TRBD1 as a possible D gene (5 bases). The germline gives CDR1 MNHEY, CDR2 SVGAGI. The CDR3 sequence is 14 residues long. With 3 bases removed from V and 3 bases from J, the gap between germline ends came to 11 bases. CDR3 loop: CASSYAGRDYGYTF. CDR3 DNA: TGTGCCAGCAGTTATGCTGGCAGGGACTATGGCTACACCTTC.

The chain carries TRBV6-1 and TRBJ1-1, with 9 bases identical to TRBD1. Germline assignment: CDR1 MNHNS and CDR2 SASEGT. Trimming at V came to 6 bases and at J to 1 base, leaving 6 bases not matched to a gene. CDR3 size: 15 residues. The CDR3, as DNA: TGTGCCAGCAGCCCCGAACAGGGGGCGAACACTGAAGCTTTCTTT. Translated, it gives CASSPEQGANTEAFF.